This T cell receptor (beta chain) is drawn from a study of blood T cell repertoires in COVID-19. The CDR3 is 15 residues long. Germline lookup yields CDR1 SGDLS and CDR2 YYNGEE. V trimming: 4 bases; J trimming: 4 bases; junction bases outside the gene matches: 8. Repertoires were generated with immunoSEQ multiplex PCR, while TCRdb's copy carries only in-frame clones and drops some. The table shows 250,000 to 400,000 clones, with 88% occurring only once. This clone was recorded at least ten times. The sequenced sample consisted of peripheral blood. The clonotype comes from a woman aged 25 to 45 with COVID-19, enrolled during active disease. The rearrangement uses TRBV9 and TRBJ1-2; 9 nucleotides agree with TRBD1. DNA of the CDR3: TGTGCCAGCAGCCCAAGGGACAGGGCTTTCTATGGCTACACCTTC. Translation gives CASSPRDRAFYGYTF.